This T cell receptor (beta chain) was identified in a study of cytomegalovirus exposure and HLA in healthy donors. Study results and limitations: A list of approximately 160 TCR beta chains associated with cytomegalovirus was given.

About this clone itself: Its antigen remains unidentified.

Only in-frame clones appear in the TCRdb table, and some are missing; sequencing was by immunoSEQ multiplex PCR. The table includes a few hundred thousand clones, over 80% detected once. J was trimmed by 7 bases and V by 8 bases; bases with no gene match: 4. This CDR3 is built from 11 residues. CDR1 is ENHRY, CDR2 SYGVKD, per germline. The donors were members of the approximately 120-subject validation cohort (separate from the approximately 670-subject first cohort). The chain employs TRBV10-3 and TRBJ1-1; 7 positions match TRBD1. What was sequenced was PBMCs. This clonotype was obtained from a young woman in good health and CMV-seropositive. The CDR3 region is CAIRDSNEAFF. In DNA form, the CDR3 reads TGTGCCATCCGGGACAGTAATGAAGCTTTCTTT.